These 10 T cell receptor beta chains were sequenced from one sample in a study of radiation and T cells in renal cell carcinoma. This table comes from immunoSEQ multiplex PCR, and its TCRdb copy is limited to in-frame clones, with some not included. The data show about 140,000 clones, roughly 80% seen once. Specified time point: baseline pretreatment blood. Treatment here: 15 Gy SBRT to primary tumor, nephrectomy 4 weeks later. The input for sequencing was blood, taken from a patient whose treatment included radiotherapy and nephrectomy. The receptors shown here come from a woman aged 50 to 60 with renal cell carcinoma.

This chain uses TRBV6-5 with TRBJ1-5, with D unclear. The CDR3 has 13 amino acids. Germline V gene sequence: CDR1 MNHEY, CDR2 SVGAGI. Trimming stripped 0 bases from V and 3 bases from J, with 3 bases between. The CDR3 region is CASSYSINQPQHF. CDR3 DNA sequence: TGTGCCAGCAGTTACTCGATCAATCAGCCCCAGCATTTT.

The J gene is TRBJ2-7, the V gene TRBV28; tentative D call: TRBD1 (6 bases). Germline V gene data show CDR1 as MDHEN and CDR2 as SYDVKM. The CDR3 is 11 residues long. Trimming took 7 bases from V and 5 from J, leaving 9 bases between them. The DNA of the CDR3 is TGTGCCAGCACAGGGACAAACGAGCAGTACTTC. This translates into CASTGTNEQYF.

The V and J genes are TRBV7-2 and TRBJ1-1; D is ambiguous. Trimming cost V 5 bases and J 0 bases, with 16 bases left between them. Looked up from germline, CDR1 is SGHTA and CDR2 is FQGNSA. The CDR3 length is 16 residues. The chain's CDR3 is CASSANQPLLNTEAFF. The CDR3 bases are TGTGCCAGCAGCGCCAACCAGCCATTGCTGAACACTGAAGCTTTCTTT. Complete variable domain (other parts from reference TRBV7-2 and TRBJ1-1): GAGVSQSPSNKVTEKGKDVELRCDPISGHTALYWYRQSLGQGLEFLIYFQGNSAPDKSGLPSDRFSAERTGGSVSTLTIQRTQQEDSAVYLCASSANQPLLNTEAFFGQGTRLTVV.

The gene calls are TRBV6-5 and TRBJ1-1, with 8 bases aligning to TRBD1. The CDR3 extends over 15 amino acids. With V trimmed by 4 bases and J by 3 bases, 7 bases remained unmatched. Per germline, CDR1 MNHEY and CDR2 SVGAGI. CDR3 residues: CASSSDRGRDTEAFF. CDR3 nucleotide sequence: TGTGCCAGCAGTTCCGACAGGGGAAGGGACACTGAAGCTTTCTTT.

This chain connects TRBV6-5 to TRBJ2-7; 7 nucleotides line up with TRBD1. V was clipped by 7 bases and J by 2 bases; unmatched bases: 8. There are 14 residues in the CDR3. Germline V lookup: CDR1 MNHEY, CDR2 SVGAGI. The CDR3 nucleotides read TGTGCCAGCAAAGGACAGGCTACGACCTACGAGCAGTACTTC. Amino acid sequence: CASKGQATTYEQYF.

The CDR3 protein is CASSEWDSLMNTEAFF. The CDR3 coding sequence is TGTGCCAGCAGTGAATGGGACAGCCTTATGAACACTGAAGCTTTCTTT. The V call is TRBV25-1, the J call TRBJ1-1; TRBD1 matches at 7 bases. The CDR3 is made up of 16 amino acids. V trimming: 1 base; J trimming: 0 bases; junction bases outside the gene matches: 5. Germline V gives CDR1 MGHDK, CDR2 SYGVNS. Variable domain in full (rest from reference TRBV25-1 and TRBJ1-1): EADIYQTPRYLVIGTGKKITLECSQTMGHDKMYWYQQDPGMELHLIHYSYGVNSTEKGDLSSESTVSRIRTEHFPLTLESARPSHTSQYLCASSEWDSLMNTEAFFGQGTRLTVV.

The chain has TRBV5-1 and TRBJ2-7; 11 bases agree with TRBD2. Per the germline V gene, CDR1 is SGHRS and CDR2 is YFSETQ. There are 14 residues in the CDR3. V lost 3 bases to trimming and J lost 4 bases; unmatched junction nucleotides: 3. The CDR3 DNA reads as TGCGCCAGCAGCTCGACTAGCGGGGCATACGAGCAGTACTTC. Amino acid sequence: CASSSTSGAYEQYF.

This chain's CDR3 is CASREYGYTF. As DNA, the CDR3 is TGTGCCAGCAGGGAATATGGCTACACCTTC. The chain is built from TRBV6-6 and TRBJ1-2; D unclear. The V end lost 6 bases, the J end lost 5 bases, and 4 bases lay between the germline ends. CDR1 and CDR2 from the germline V gene are MNHNY and SVGAGI (reference sequence). This CDR3 contains 10 residues.

V is TRBV15 and J is TRBJ2-7, with a possible D match to TRBD1 (6 bases). Trimming pared 1 base from V and 3 bases from J, leaving 13 bases between. Germline lookup yields CDR1 LNHNV and CDR2 YYDKDF (reference sequence). This CDR3 is 15 amino acids long. Here the CDR3 DNA reads TGTGCCACCAGCAGAGCCCCCCCACAGGGCTACGAGCAGTACTTC. This codes for CATSRAPPQGYEQYF. Complete variable domain (other parts from reference TRBV15 and TRBJ2-7): DAMVIQNPRYQVTQFGKPVTLSCSQTLNHNVMYWYQQKSSQAPKLLFHYYDKDFNNEADTPDNFQSRRPNTSFCFLDIRSPGLGDTAMYLCATSRAPPQGYEQYFGPGTRLTVT.

CDR3 residues: CASSSADRRETQYF. CDR3 coding DNA: TGTGCCAGCAGCTCTGCAGATCGGAGGGAGACCCAGTACTTC. The chain recombines TRBV7-9 with TRBJ2-5, with a possible D match to TRBD2 (5 bases). Trimming stripped 4 bases from V and 5 bases from J, with 14 bases between. Germline V lookup: CDR1 SEHNR, CDR2 FQNEAQ (reference sequence). The length of the CDR3 is 14 residues.